Sequencing of this TCR beta chain was carried out in a study of T cell clones after liver transplantation. Study-wide context: In this trial, immunosuppression withdrawal was attempted within 2 years of liver transplant. Tolerant meant at least one year fully off immunosuppression without liver enzymes above twice normal. Blood was drawn pre-transplant, before withdrawal, and after full or failed withdrawal.

The table came from immunoSEQ multiplex PCR; TCRdb's copy has only in-frame clones and leaves some out. Of 50,000 or so clones in the sample, 85% to 90% were seen once. Germline CDR1 MNHEY, CDR2 SMNVEV (reference sequence). This CDR3 is 12 amino acids long. Concerning this clone itself: Mismatch with germline at one junction end may stem from a read error.

This sequence joins TRBV27 and TRBJ1-2; the D is unclear. This sequence was found in a human patient who received a liver transplant. Some T cells may possibly be graft donor cells. The sequencing here drew on CD8+ T cells from blood, taken 12 months after liver transplant. The CDR3 DNA is TGTGTCAGCAGTTCCTCCGGCTTGGGCTACACCTTC. Amino acids: CVSSSSGLGYTF.